This note documents a single T cell receptor (beta chain) sequence. This clone has only a few counts. Its recognized antigen is unknown. No base qualities exist here, and no much larger clone lies one base off it. To find tumor-specific TCR clonotypes, researchers sequenced baseline tumor tissue that had been collected prior to treatment. In a trial, the study monitored patients with peripheral T-cell lymphoma who were getting frontline treatment by applying next-generation sequencing to their T-cell receptor sequences. The library came from the immunoSEQ multiplex PCR assay. TCRdb provides this immuneACCESS table in a form limited to in-frame rearrangements. Some clones are lacking; in checked studies, under half of them reflect an unresolved V gene, and why the rest are absent is not known. The sample includes more than 5,500 clones, with 60% to 85% observed a single time. The ten most abundant clones make up about 26% of the sample.

Including the terminal cysteine and phenylalanine, the CDR3 comprises 18 residues. Only CDR3 DNA is held: 54 bases, read in frame from base 1. V and J are truncated by 6 bases and 0 bases respectively, leaving an intervening sequence of 22 bases. These data originate in a study of circulating tumor DNA in untreated peripheral T-cell lymphoma (dated by TCRdb to the early 2020s). Overall study results and their limits: Tumor-specific clonotypes turned up in around 76% of patients, identified from 86% of baseline tissues and from about 70% of baseline serum samples.

This clonotype was sampled from a human donor with peripheral T-cell lymphoma. The V and J genes are TRBV23-1 and TRBJ2-3, with TRBD2 as a weak D call on 6 bases. TRBV23-1 is an ORF, and what it does is uncertain. Source material: tumor tissue. The sequenced DNA is TGCGCCAGCAGCCAAAAATGGGCGGGACTCCAAAGCACAGATACGCAGTATTTT. Translated, it reads CASSQKWAGLQSTDTQYF.